The present TCR beta chain was sequenced within a study of blood T cell repertoires in COVID-19. Study background: The origin of the acute and convalescent COVID-19 samples was the United States, Italy and Spain. PBMCs, B-cell-depleted T cells, or T cells were the source of the cDNA or gDNA that made up the material.

Here immunoSEQ multiplex PCR was the method, and the copy in TCRdb shows in-frame clones only, minus some. The sample yields tens of thousands of clones, less than 90% seen once. After removal of 4 bases from V and 1 base from J, the junction contained 7 bases not matched to a gene. Germline CDR1 and CDR2: SGHNT and YYREEE (reference sequence). The CDR3 is 15 residues long. The source of this sequence is a human donor in a cohort sampled during active COVID-19. This chain uses TRBV5-4 with TRBJ1-2; 7 bases are a match to TRBD1. The sequencing sample was made of peripheral blood. The CDR3 nucleotides are TGTGCCAGCAGCATGGAGGGGGCGCGTAACTATGGCTACACCTTC. It specifies CASSMEGARNYGYTF.